Reported below is one T cell receptor beta chain. What antigen it recognizes has not been identified. Qualities for individual bases were not recorded, and no much larger clone is one base off. Taken from the germline V gene, the CDR1 and CDR2 loops are MNHNS and SASEGT. The CDR3 goes from the cysteine to the phenylalanine over 15 residues. Only CDR3 DNA remains: 45 bases, in frame from the first base. The immunoSEQ Assay, which relies on bias-controlled multiplex PCR amplification of genomic DNA, was used to profile TCRbeta CDR3 regions. For the original study's pipeline: To quantify the absolute abundance of each unique TCRbeta CDR3 region, the sequences were collapsed and filtered. Differential abundance was assessed using a binomial (Fisher-equivalent) model and a beta-binomial model in which time-dependent variance fitted from healthy donors was added. Clones with fewer than 5 combined templates were excluded, and clones with Benjamini-Hochberg FDR below 0.01 were called differentially abundant. Beta-binomial variance was modeled as a function of total template count across the two samples using the form v = (b*log(k)+a)^2. Imported from immuneACCESS, the table was reduced by TCRdb to in-frame sequences with V and J called. These copies leave out some clones; in studies compared against another copy, an unresolved V gene accounts for under half, and the cause of the remainder is not known. V and J calls and clone size come straight from that table; D and trimming were deduced from the DNA. The sample profile shows over 70,000 clones; approximately 90% of them were found once. Of the sample, roughly 19% is held by the ten largest clones.

No immune events such as infections were documented for the healthy donors during the collection period. Time-dependent variance in a beta-binomial model of T-cell clone differential abundance was calibrated using healthy-donor blood repertoires as a training cohort. The training cohort was composed of around ten healthy donors, 3 female and 7 male. The donors were between about 25 and 65 years old, with an average age of roughly 43 years. Whole blood, obtained from a commercial supplier, was collected from each healthy donor at three time points spaced roughly 14 days apart. For immunosequencing, genomic DNA was extracted from whole blood that had not been sorted. The source of the sample is a study of identifying expanded T cells in peripheral blood (dated by TCRdb to about 2019). For the study in its entirety: Separate aliquots of the same genomic DNA pool were sequenced to produce technical replicates, and four replicates were compared in pairs. Study-wide conclusions, independent of this receptor: Across all healthy-donor time intervals, the beta-binomial model significantly lowered both the number of clones called differentially abundant and the false-positive rate. Variance in clone template counts between two-week samples significantly increased with total template count across all healthy donors. The authors expected that biological variance in healthy repertoires might rise further over much longer intervals, such as months to years. Approximately 1.1 differentially abundant clones were flagged by the binomial model between technical replicates, whereas about 15 and 19 were flagged over roughly two weeks and four weeks, respectively.

The sequence was obtained from a person aged 18 to 75 in good health. Recombination joined TRBV6-1 with TRBJ1-1, with no confident D gene call. The sample consisted of blood. The CDR3: CASRFGGVGATEAFF. The nucleotide sequence is given as TGTGCAAGTCGGTTTGGCGGGGTTGGTGCCACTGAAGCTTTCTTT.